Listed below are T cell receptor beta chains from one sample, sequenced in a study of neurological immune-mediated disorders. In TCRdb, the 5' RACE reads were re-called with MiXCR into one record per CDR3 protein. The sample records 40,000 to 50,000 distinct CDR3 sequences, around 2.5% being singletons. Sequenced sample: PBMCs. Receptor source: a man aged 25-45 years with multiple sclerosis. CDR3s include the opening cysteine and the closing phenylalanine or tryptophan. Fields, in order: J gene, clone size, D gene, V gene, CDR3 DNA, CDR3 protein. A D gene is named only where the DNA matches it firmly. Only some rows state a clone size, as once, few, many or a class for expanded clones.

j_call: TRBJ2-7
clone_size: many
d_call: TRBD1
v_call: TRBV28
cdr3_nt: TGTGCCAGCAGCCCAAGTCGGGGACAGTTGGCCTACGAGCAGTACTTC
cdr3_aa: CASSPSRGQLAYEQYF

j_call: TRBJ2-7
clone_size: many
d_call: -
v_call: TRBV4-1
cdr3_nt: TGCGCCAGCACCGAAGCTGGGGAGCAGTACTTC
cdr3_aa: CASTEAGEQYF

j_call: TRBJ2-1
clone_size: many
d_call: -
v_call: TRBV12-3/TRBV12-4
cdr3_nt: TGTGCCAGCAGTTTTGCCGACGAGGAGCAGTTCTTC
cdr3_aa: CASSFADEEQFF

j_call: TRBJ1-4
clone_size: many
d_call: -
v_call: TRBV7-6
cdr3_nt: TGTGCCAGCAGCTTAGTAGGGTTTGGAAGTAATGAAAAACTGTTTTTT
cdr3_aa: CASSLVGFGSNEKLFF

j_call: TRBJ2-5
clone_size: many
d_call: TRBD1
v_call: TRBV20-1
cdr3_nt: TGCAGTGCTAGAGTCCCCTTTGGACAGGGTCCTGAAGAGACCCAGTACTTC
cdr3_aa: CSARVPFGQGPEETQYF

j_call: TRBJ2-7
clone_size: many
d_call: -
v_call: TRBV2
cdr3_nt: TGTGCCAGCAGCCATTCGGCGTACGAGCAGTACTTC
cdr3_aa: CASSHSAYEQYF

j_call: TRBJ1-1
clone_size: many
d_call: TRBD1
v_call: TRBV12-3/TRBV12-4
cdr3_nt: TGTGCCAGCAGTCCTTGGGACAGGGACACTGAAGCTTTCTTT
cdr3_aa: CASSPWDRDTEAFF

j_call: TRBJ2-7
clone_size: many
d_call: -
v_call: TRBV7-9
cdr3_nt: TGTGCCAGCAGCTTCCCGGGGGCGAGCTCCTACGAGCAGTACTTC
cdr3_aa: CASSFPGASSYEQYF

j_call: TRBJ1-1
clone_size: many
d_call: -
v_call: TRBV20-1
cdr3_nt: TGCAGTGCTAGAGGGATATACATGAACACTGAAGCTTTCTTT
cdr3_aa: CSARGIYMNTEAFF

j_call: TRBJ2-1
clone_size: many
d_call: -
v_call: TRBV12-3/TRBV12-4
cdr3_nt: TGTGCCAGCAGTTTACTAGGCAATGAGCAGTTCTTC
cdr3_aa: CASSLLGNEQFF

j_call: TRBJ2-3
clone_size: many
d_call: -
v_call: TRBV18
cdr3_nt: TGTGCCAGCTCACGCGCGGGACTGGGCACAGATACGCAGTATTTT
cdr3_aa: CASSRAGLGTDTQYF

j_call: TRBJ2-1
clone_size: many
d_call: TRBD1
v_call: TRBV20-1
cdr3_nt: TGCAGGACAGGGGGTAGTGTCTTAGGGCAGTTCTTC
cdr3_aa: CRTGGSVLGQFF

j_call: TRBJ2-7
clone_size: many
d_call: -
v_call: TRBV20-1
cdr3_nt: TGCAGTGCGGGTGTAACAGGGAGCTCCTACGAGCAGTACTTC
cdr3_aa: CSAGVTGSSYEQYF

j_call: TRBJ2-7
clone_size: many
d_call: -
v_call: TRBV12-3/TRBV12-4
cdr3_nt: TGTGCCAGCAGTGGACAGTACTACGAGCAGTACTTC
cdr3_aa: CASSGQYYEQYF

j_call: TRBJ1-4
clone_size: many
d_call: -
v_call: TRBV5-5
cdr3_nt: TGTGCCAGCAGCTTGGCCAGGGGCAATGAAAAACTGTTTTTT
cdr3_aa: CASSLARGNEKLFF

j_call: TRBJ2-7
clone_size: many
d_call: -
v_call: TRBV3-1
cdr3_nt: TGTGCCAGCAGCCTATCGCCCTCAGACGAGCAGTACTTC
cdr3_aa: CASSLSPSDEQYF

j_call: TRBJ1-1
clone_size: many
d_call: -
v_call: TRBV5-1
cdr3_nt: TGCGCCAGCAGACAGACAACAGTGAACACTGAAGCTTTCTTT
cdr3_aa: CASRQTTVNTEAFF

j_call: TRBJ1-6
clone_size: few
d_call: TRBD1
v_call: TRBV13
cdr3_nt: TGTGCCAGCGTCAGGGGGCTTAGTTCACCCCTCCACTTT
cdr3_aa: CASVRGLSSPLHF

j_call: TRBJ2-2
clone_size: many
d_call: -
v_call: TRBV5-1
cdr3_nt: TGCGCCAGCAGCTTGGACGGAATTAACACCGGGGAGCTGTTTTTT
cdr3_aa: CASSLDGINTGELFF

j_call: TRBJ2-2
clone_size: many
d_call: TRBD2
v_call: TRBV5-8
cdr3_nt: TGTGCCAGCAGCTTTGAGCGGGGGGTCGCCGGGGAGCTGTTTTTT
cdr3_aa: CASSFERGVAGELFF

j_call: TRBJ1-2
clone_size: many
d_call: TRBD1
v_call: TRBV20-1
cdr3_nt: TGCAGTGCTAGCCTAAGCGGACAGGGCGGCTACACCTTC
cdr3_aa: CSASLSGQGGYTF

j_call: TRBJ1-1
clone_size: many
d_call: TRBD1
v_call: TRBV4-3
cdr3_nt: TGCGCCAGCAGCCAAGATAGGGGACAGGCTTTCTTT
cdr3_aa: CASSQDRGQAFF

j_call: TRBJ2-1
clone_size: many
d_call: -
v_call: TRBV5-1
cdr3_nt: TGCGCCAGCAGCTTCGCGTTCAATGAGCAGTTCTTC
cdr3_aa: CASSFAFNEQFF

j_call: TRBJ2-3
clone_size: -
d_call: -
v_call: TRBV4-3
cdr3_nt: TGCGCCAGCAGCCAAGATGCGGTCCGCGATGTTGCGAATACGCAGTATTTT
cdr3_aa: CASSQDAVRDVANTQYF

j_call: TRBJ1-2
clone_size: many
d_call: TRBD1
v_call: TRBV20-1
cdr3_nt: TGCAGTGCTAGAGAACAGGGGTCTAAGGGATATGGCTACACCTTC
cdr3_aa: CSAREQGSKGYGYTF

j_call: TRBJ2-1
clone_size: many
d_call: TRBD2
v_call: TRBV29-1
cdr3_nt: TGCAGCGTTCCGGCGGCTAGCGGGATTGAGCAGTTCTTC
cdr3_aa: CSVPAASGIEQFF

j_call: TRBJ1-1
clone_size: many
d_call: -
v_call: TRBV6-5
cdr3_nt: TGTGCCAGCAGGAGAGAATATTCAGGGTTGGCAGCTTTCTTT
cdr3_aa: CASRREYSGLAAFF

j_call: TRBJ2-7
clone_size: many
d_call: -
v_call: TRBV20-1
cdr3_nt: TGCAGTGCTAGAGATCTCGGTGTGTACGAGCAGTACTTC
cdr3_aa: CSARDLGVYEQYF

j_call: TRBJ2-2
clone_size: -
d_call: TRBD1
v_call: TRBV20-1
cdr3_nt: TGCAGTGCTAGCGCCGGGACAGGCTCAATCGGGGAGCTGTTTTTT
cdr3_aa: CSASAGTGSIGELFF

j_call: TRBJ2-7
clone_size: many
d_call: TRBD2
v_call: TRBV20-1
cdr3_nt: TGCAGTGTTTCGGGGGGGCGAGAGCAGTACTTC
cdr3_aa: CSVSGGREQYF

j_call: TRBJ1-2
clone_size: many
d_call: -
v_call: TRBV10-2
cdr3_nt: TGCGCCAGCAGTGAGCACCCGGGGTATGGCTACACCTTC
cdr3_aa: CASSEHPGYGYTF

j_call: TRBJ2-5
clone_size: many
d_call: TRBD2
v_call: TRBV12-3/TRBV12-4
cdr3_nt: TGTGCCAGCGCAACTAGCGGGAGGCGGTCCCAAGAGACCCAGTACTTC
cdr3_aa: CASATSGRRSQETQYF

j_call: TRBJ2-7
clone_size: many
d_call: -
v_call: TRBV5-1
cdr3_nt: TGCGCCAGCAGCTTGGAACCGGCAGGGCTCTACGAGCAGTACTTC
cdr3_aa: CASSLEPAGLYEQYF

j_call: TRBJ1-2
clone_size: many
d_call: -
v_call: TRBV6-5
cdr3_nt: TGTGCCAGCAGTTACTCGTTCTCAGAGACTAACTATGGCTACACCTTC
cdr3_aa: CASSYSFSETNYGYTF